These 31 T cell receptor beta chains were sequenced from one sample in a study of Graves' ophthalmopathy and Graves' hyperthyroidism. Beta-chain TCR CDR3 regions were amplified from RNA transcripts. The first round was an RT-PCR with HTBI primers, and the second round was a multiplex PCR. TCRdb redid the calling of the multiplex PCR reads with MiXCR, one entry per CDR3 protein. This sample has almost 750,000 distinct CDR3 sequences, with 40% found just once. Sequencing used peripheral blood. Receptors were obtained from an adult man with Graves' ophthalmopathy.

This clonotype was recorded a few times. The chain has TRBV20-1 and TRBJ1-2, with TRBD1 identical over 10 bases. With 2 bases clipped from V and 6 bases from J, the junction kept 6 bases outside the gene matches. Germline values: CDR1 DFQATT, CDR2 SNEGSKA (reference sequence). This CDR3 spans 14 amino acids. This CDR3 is CSARRRDRGNGYTF. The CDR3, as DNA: TGCAGTGCTAGACGCCGGGACAGGGGAAATGGCTACACCTTC.

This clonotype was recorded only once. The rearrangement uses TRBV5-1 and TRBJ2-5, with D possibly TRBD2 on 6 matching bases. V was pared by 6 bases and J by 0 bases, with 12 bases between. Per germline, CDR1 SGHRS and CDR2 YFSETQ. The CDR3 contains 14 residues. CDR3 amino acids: CASNRLGYQETQYF. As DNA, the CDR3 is TGCGCCAGCAACCGACTAGGGTACCAAGAGACCCAGTACTTC.

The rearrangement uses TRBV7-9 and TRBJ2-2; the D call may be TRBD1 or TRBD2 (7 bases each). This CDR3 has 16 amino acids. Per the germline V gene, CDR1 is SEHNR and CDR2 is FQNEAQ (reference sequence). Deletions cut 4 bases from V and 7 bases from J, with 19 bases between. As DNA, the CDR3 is TGTGCCAGCAGCTCCCCCGGCAGGGGGGGTATCGGGGAGCTGTTTTTT. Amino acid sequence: CASSSPGRGGIGELFF. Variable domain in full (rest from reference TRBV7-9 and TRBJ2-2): DTGVSQNPRHKITKRGQNVTFRCDPISEHNRLYWYRQTLGQGPEFLTYFQNEAQLEKSRLLSDRFSAERPKGSFSTLEIQRTEQGDSAMYLCASSSPGRGGIGELFFGEGSRLTVL.

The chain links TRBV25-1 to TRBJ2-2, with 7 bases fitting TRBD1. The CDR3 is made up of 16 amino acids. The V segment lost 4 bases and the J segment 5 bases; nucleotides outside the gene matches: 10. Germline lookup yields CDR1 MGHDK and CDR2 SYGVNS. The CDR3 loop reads CASSASGDRGTGELFF. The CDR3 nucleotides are TGTGCCAGCAGTGCTAGTGGGGACAGAGGTACCGGGGAGCTGTTTTTT. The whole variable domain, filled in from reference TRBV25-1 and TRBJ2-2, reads EADIYQTPRYLVIGTGKKITLECSQTMGHDKMYWYQQDPGMELHLIHYSYGVNSTEKGDLSSESTVSRIRTEHFPLTLESARPSHTSQYLCASSASGDRGTGELFFGEGSRLTVL.

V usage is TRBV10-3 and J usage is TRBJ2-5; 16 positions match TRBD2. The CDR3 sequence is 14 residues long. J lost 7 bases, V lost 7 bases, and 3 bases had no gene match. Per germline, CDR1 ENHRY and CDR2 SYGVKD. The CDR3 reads CAIKGTSGRGTQYF. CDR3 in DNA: TGTGCCATCAAGGGGACTAGCGGGAGGGGGACCCAGTACTTC.

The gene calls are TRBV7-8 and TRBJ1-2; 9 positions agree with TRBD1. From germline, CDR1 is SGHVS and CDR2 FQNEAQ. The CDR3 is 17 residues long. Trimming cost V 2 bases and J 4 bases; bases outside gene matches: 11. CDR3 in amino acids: CASSLRRRTGGVYGYTF. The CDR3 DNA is TGTGCCAGCAGCTTAAGGAGAAGAACAGGGGGCGTCTATGGCTACACCTTC.

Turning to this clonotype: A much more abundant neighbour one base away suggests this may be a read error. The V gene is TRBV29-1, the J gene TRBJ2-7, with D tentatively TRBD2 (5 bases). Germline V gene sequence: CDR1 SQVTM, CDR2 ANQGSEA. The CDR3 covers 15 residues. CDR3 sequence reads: CGVEGSGSPSGEQYF. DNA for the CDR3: TGCGGCGTTGAGGGATCTGGGTCCCCATCTGGCGAGCAGTACTTC.

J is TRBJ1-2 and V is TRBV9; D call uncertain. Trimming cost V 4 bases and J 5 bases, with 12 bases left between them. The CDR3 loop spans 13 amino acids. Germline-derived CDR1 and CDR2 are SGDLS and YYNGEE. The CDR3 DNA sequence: TGTGCCAGCAGCCCGGTCAGAAGATATGGCTACACCTTC. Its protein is CASSPVRRYGYTF.

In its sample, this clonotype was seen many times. The DNA of the CDR3 is TGTGCCAGCGCTCCTAGCGGGAGCCTTTACGAGCAGTACTTC. It translates to CASAPSGSLYEQYF. V is TRBV9 and J is TRBJ2-7, with 10 bases fitting TRBD2. CDR1 and CDR2 (germline): SGDLS, YYNGEE. J was trimmed by 4 bases and V by 7 bases; bases with no gene match: 8. The length of the CDR3 is 14 residues.

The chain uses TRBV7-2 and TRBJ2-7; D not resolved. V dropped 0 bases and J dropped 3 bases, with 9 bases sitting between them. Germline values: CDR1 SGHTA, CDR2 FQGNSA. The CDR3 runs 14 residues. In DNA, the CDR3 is TGTGCCAGCAGCTTAGCGGCTCCTTGCTACGAGCAGTACTTC. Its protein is CASSLAAPCYEQYF.

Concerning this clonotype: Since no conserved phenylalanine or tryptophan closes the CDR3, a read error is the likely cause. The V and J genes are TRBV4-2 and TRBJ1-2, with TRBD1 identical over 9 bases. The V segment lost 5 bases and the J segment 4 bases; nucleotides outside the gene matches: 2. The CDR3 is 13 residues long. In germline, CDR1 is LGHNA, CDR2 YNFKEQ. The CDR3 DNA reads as TGTGCCAGCAGCGAGGACAGGGGCTATGGCTACACCCTC. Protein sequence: CASSEDRGYGYTL.

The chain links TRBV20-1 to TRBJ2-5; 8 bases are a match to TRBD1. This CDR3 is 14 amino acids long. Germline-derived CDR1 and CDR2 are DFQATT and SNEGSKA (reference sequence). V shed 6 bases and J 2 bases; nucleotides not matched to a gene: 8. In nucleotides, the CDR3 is TGCAGTGCCCCTCGGGGGACAGGTCAAGAGACCCAGTACTTC. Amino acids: CSAPRGTGQETQYF.

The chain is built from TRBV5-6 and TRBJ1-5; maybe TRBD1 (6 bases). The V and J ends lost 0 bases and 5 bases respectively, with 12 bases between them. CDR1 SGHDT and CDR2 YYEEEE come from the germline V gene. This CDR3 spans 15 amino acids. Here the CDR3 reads CASSLGWGRDQPQHF. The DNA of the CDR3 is TGTGCCAGCAGCTTGGGTTGGGGGCGGGATCAGCCCCAGCATTTT. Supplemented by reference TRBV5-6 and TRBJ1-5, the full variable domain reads DAGVTQSPTHLIKTRGQQVTLRCSPKSGHDTVSWYQQALGQGPQFIFQYYEEEERQRGNFPDRFSGHQFPNYSSELNVNALLLGDSALYLCASSLGWGRDQPQHFGDGTRLSIL.

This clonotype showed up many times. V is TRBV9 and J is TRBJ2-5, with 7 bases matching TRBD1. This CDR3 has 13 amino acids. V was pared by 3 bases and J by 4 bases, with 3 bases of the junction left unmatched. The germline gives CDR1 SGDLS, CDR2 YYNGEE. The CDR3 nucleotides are TGTGCCAGCAGCGGGAACAGGGGAGAGACCCAGTACTTC. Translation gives CASSGNRGETQYF.

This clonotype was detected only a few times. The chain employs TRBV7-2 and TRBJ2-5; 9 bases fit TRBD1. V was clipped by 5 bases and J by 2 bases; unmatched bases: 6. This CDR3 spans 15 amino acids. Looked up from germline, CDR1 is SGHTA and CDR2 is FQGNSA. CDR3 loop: CASSRAGTGQETQYF. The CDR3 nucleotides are TGTGCCAGCAGCAGAGCCGGGACAGGGCAAGAGACCCAGTACTTC.

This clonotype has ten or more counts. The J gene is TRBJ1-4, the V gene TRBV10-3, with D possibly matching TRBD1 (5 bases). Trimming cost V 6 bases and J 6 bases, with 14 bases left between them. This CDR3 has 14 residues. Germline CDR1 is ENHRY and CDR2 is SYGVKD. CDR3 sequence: CAIRPGRGDEKLFF. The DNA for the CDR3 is TGTGCCATCAGACCGGGACGGGGGGATGAAAAACTGTTTTTT.

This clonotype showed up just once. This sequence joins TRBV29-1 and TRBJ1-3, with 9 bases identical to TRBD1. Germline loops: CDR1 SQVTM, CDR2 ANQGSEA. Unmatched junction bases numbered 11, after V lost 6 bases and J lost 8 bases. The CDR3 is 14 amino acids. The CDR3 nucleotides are TGCAGCGTGGGGGACAGGGAGTCTGGCTACACCATATATTTT. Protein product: CSVGDRESGYTIYF.

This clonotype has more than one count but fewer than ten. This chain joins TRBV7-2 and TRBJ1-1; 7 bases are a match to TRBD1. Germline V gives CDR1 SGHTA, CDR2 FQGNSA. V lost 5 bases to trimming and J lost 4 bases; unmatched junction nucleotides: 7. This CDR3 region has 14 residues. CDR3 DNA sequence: TGTGCCAGCAGCGTAGACAGGGCGGGCACTGAAGCTTTCTTT. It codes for CASSVDRAGTEAFF. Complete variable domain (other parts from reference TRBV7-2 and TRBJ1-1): GAGVSQSPSNKVTEKGKDVELRCDPISGHTALYWYRQSLGQGLEFLIYFQGNSAPDKSGLPSDRFSAERTGGSVSTLTIQRTQQEDSAVYLCASSVDRAGTEAFFGQGTRLTVV.

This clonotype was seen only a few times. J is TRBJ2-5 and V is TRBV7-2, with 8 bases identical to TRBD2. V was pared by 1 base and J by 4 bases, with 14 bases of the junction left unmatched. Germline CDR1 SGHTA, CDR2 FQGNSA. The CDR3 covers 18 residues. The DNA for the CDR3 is TGTGCCAGCAGCTTAGTTTGGGTTAGCGGGGAGCTTGCAGAGACCCAGTACTTC. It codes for CASSLVWVSGELAETQYF.

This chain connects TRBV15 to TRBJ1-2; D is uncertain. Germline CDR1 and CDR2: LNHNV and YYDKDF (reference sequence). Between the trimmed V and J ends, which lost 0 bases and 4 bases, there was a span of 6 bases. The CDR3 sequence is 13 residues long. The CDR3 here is CATSRDVSYGYTF. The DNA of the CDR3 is TGTGCCACCAGCAGAGATGTATCCTATGGCTACACCTTC. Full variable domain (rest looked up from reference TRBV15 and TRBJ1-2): DAMVIQNPRYQVTQFGKPVTLSCSQTLNHNVMYWYQQKSSQAPKLLFHYYDKDFNNEADTPDNFQSRRPNTSFCFLDIRSPGLGDTAMYLCATSRDVSYGYTFGSGTRLTVV.

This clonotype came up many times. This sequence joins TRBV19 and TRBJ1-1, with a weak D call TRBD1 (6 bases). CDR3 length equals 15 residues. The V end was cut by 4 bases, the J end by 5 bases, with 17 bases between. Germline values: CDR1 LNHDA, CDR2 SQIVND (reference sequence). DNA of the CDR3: TGTGCCAGTAGTAACCCGCCAGGGGTCGATACTGAAGCTTTCTTT. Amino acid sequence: CASSNPPGVDTEAFF. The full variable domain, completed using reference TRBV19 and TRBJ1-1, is DGGITQSPKYLFRKEGQNVTLSCEQNLNHDAMYWYRQDPGQGLRLIYYSQIVNDFQKGDIAEGYSVSREKKESFPLTVTSAQKNPTAFYLCASSNPPGVDTEAFFGQGTRLTVV.

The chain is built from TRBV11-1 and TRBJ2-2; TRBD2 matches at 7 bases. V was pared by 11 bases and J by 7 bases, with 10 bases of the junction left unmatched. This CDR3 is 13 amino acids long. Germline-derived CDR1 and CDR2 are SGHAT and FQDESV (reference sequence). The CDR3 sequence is CAWSTGEGGELFF. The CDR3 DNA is TGTGCCTGGAGCACCGGGGAGGGCGGGGAGCTGTTTTTT.

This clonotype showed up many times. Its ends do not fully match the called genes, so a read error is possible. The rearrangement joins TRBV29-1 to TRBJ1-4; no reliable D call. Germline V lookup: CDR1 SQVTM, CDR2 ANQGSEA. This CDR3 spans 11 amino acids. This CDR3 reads CSVSLGLGEYF. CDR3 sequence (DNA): TGCAGCGTTAGTTTAGGTCTCGGCGAATATTTT.

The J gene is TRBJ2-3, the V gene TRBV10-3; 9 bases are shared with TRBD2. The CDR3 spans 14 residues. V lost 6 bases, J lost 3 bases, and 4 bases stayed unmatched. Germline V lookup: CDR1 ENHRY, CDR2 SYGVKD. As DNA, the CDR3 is TGTGCCATCAGGGTGGCGGGGGGGACAGATACGCAGTATTTT. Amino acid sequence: CAIRVAGGTDTQYF.

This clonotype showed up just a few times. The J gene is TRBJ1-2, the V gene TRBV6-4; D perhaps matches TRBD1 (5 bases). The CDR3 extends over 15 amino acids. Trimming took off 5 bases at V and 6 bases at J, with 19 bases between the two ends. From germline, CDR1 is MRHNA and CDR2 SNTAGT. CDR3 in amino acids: CASSLLQGGQDGYTF. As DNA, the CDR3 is TGTGCCAGCAGTTTACTCCAGGGTGGCCAAGATGGCTACACCTTC.

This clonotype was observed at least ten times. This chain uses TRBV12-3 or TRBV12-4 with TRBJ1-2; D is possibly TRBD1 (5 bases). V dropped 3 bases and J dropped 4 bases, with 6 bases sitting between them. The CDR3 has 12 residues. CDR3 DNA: TGTGCCAGCAGTTTGGGACCCTATGGCTACACCTTC. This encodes CASSLGPYGYTF.

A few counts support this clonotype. Here the CDR3 reads CASRPGQGRNTEAFF. CDR3 sequence (DNA): TGTGCCAGCAGGCCGGGACAGGGGCGGAACACTGAAGCTTTCTTT. This chain joins TRBV5-4 and TRBJ1-1; TRBD1 matches at 10 bases. CDR3 length equals 15 residues. After removal of 5 bases from V and 1 base from J, the junction contained 5 bases not matched to a gene. Germline V gene lookup returns CDR1 SGHNT and CDR2 YYREEE (reference sequence). The variable domain in full, completed from reference TRBV5-4 and TRBJ1-1, reads ETGVTQSPTHLIKTRGQQVTLRCSSQSGHNTVSWYQQALGQGPQFIFQYYREEENGRGNFPPRFSGLQFPNYSSELNVNALELDDSALYLCASRPGQGRNTEAFFGQGTRLTVV.

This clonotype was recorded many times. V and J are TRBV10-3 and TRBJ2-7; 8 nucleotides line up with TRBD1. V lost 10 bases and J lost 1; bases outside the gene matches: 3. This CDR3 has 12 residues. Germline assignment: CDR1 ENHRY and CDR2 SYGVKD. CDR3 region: CATGQGSYEQYF. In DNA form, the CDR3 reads TGTGCCACCGGACAGGGTTCCTACGAGCAGTACTTC.

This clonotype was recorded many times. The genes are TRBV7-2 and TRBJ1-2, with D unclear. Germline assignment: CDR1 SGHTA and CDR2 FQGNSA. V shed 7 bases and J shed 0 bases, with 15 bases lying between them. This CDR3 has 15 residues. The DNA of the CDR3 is TGTGCCAGCACCCCCGACGACCGAGCTAACTATGGCTACACCTTC. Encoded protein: CASTPDDRANYGYTF.

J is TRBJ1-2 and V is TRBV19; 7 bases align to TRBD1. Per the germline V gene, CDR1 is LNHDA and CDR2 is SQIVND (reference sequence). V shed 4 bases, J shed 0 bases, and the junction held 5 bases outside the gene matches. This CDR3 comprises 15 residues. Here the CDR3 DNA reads TGTGCCAGTAGTACTGGGACAGCAGCTAACTATGGCTACACCTTC. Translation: CASSTGTAANYGYTF.

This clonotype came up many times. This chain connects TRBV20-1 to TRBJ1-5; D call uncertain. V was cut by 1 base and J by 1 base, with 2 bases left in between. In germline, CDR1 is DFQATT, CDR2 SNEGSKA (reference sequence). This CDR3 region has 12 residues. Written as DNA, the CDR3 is TGCAGTGCTAGAGGAAGCAATCAGCCCCAGCATTTT. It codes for CSARGSNQPQHF.